This record concerns one TCR beta chain sequence. The antigen is not known. Recipient blood drawn about 28 days pretransplant and days 30, 100, 180 after. The germline CDR1 and CDR2 sequences are SQVTM and ANQGSEA. The CDR3 is 12 amino acids. The V gene end was trimmed by 5 bases and the J gene end by 6 bases; junction bases not matched to a gene: 6. The data were taken from a study of T cell clonotyping in hematopoietic cell transplantation. Some clones are missing from TCRdb's copy, which holds only in-frame ones; the method was immunoSEQ multiplex PCR. The data hold several thousand clones, with roughly 94% observed a single time. The study's findings and limits: Cells were unsorted, so CD4 and CD8 contributions were not separated. Recipient TCR diversity dropped after transplant; expanded clonotypes rose from day 30 to 180. Broader posttransplant TCR repertoire diversity was predicted by graft donor and pretransplant recipient Inverse Simpson Index values.

The chain links TRBV29-1 to TRBJ1-1; 7 bases align to TRBD1. Sequencing used peripheral blood mononuclear cells, obtained 30 days after allogeneic stem cell transplant. The sequence came from a male patient between 60 and 69 years old who had an allogeneic stem cell transplant from an unrelated donor, so T cells may come from the graft donor. Some clones in this sample may be carry-over from other donors' samples. The CDR3 DNA reads TGCAGCGTTATCATGACAGGGCCTGAAGCTTTCTTT. Its translation is CSVIMTGPEAFF.